The rows below give T cell receptor beta chains drawn from one sample of a study of T-cell memory formation after mild COVID-19. TCRdb ran MiXCR on the 5' RACE reads and lists one entry per CDR3 protein. The sample lists around 200,000 distinct CDR3 sequences; about 11% were seen once. Source material: PBMCs or a T cell subset sorted from them (not recorded which). The receptors were gathered from a young man who had mild COVID-19 (a few samples of this study predate the infection). Cell type and time point are not known. The CDR3 runs from the conserved cysteine through the conserved F or W. Each record gives: clone size, D gene, V gene, J gene, CDR3 protein, CDR3 DNA. D genes are given only for firm matches. Clone size is given for some rows only: seen once, a few or many times, or a class if the clone is expanded.

clone size: few; D gene: TRBD1; V gene: TRBV5-1; J gene: TRBJ2-5; CDR3 protein: CASSLAPGQQETQYF; CDR3 DNA: TGCGCCAGCAGCTTGGCCCCGGGACAGCAAGAGACCCAGTACTTC
clone size: many; D gene: -; V gene: TRBV7-2; J gene: TRBJ2-3; CDR3 protein: CASSSPFRDTQYF; CDR3 DNA: TGTGCCAGCAGCTCTCCTTTCCGGGATACGCAGTATTTT
clone size: -; D gene: -; V gene: TRBV7-2; J gene: TRBJ2-1; CDR3 protein: CASSLGPGMSSYNEQFF; CDR3 DNA: TGTGCCAGCAGCTTGGGCCCCGGGATGAGCTCCTACAATGAGCAGTTCTTC
clone size: -; D gene: TRBD2; V gene: TRBV9; J gene: TRBJ2-5; CDR3 protein: CASSVGGLAGGKETQYF; CDR3 DNA: TGTGCCAGCAGCGTAGGAGGTCTAGCGGGGGGCAAAGAGACCCAGTACTTC
clone size: few; D gene: -; V gene: TRBV5-1; J gene: TRBJ2-3; CDR3 protein: CASSFRGASTDTQYF; CDR3 DNA: TGCGCCAGCAGCTTCCGGGGGGCTAGCACAGATACGCAGTATTTT
clone size: few; D gene: -; V gene: TRBV29-1; J gene: TRBJ1-5; CDR3 protein: CSVVLGDSNQPQHF; CDR3 DNA: TGCAGCGTTGTTCTGGGGGATAGCAATCAGCCCCAGCATTTT
clone size: many; D gene: -; V gene: TRBV5-6; J gene: TRBJ2-1; CDR3 protein: CASSRLVHEQFF; CDR3 DNA: TGTGCCAGCAGTCGACTAGTTCATGAGCAGTTCTTC
clone size: -; D gene: TRBD2; V gene: TRBV5-5; J gene: TRBJ2-3; CDR3 protein: CASTRLIAGGSTDTQYF; CDR3 DNA: TGTGCCAGCACACGCCTCATAGCGGGGGGCAGCACAGATACGCAGTATTTT
clone size: -; D gene: -; V gene: TRBV4-3; J gene: TRBJ1-6; CDR3 protein: CASSHRLEQGSPLHF; CDR3 DNA: TGCGCCAGCAGCCACCGGCTCGAACAGGGTTCACCCCTCCACTTT
clone size: few; D gene: -; V gene: TRBV14; J gene: TRBJ1-1; CDR3 protein: CASSQRWQAEAFF; CDR3 DNA: TGTGCCAGCAGCCAGCGCTGGCAGGCTGAAGCTTTCTTT
clone size: few; D gene: -; V gene: TRBV19; J gene: TRBJ1-5; CDR3 protein: CASSIGWGATQPQHF; CDR3 DNA: TGTGCCAGTAGTATAGGGTGGGGCGCAACTCAGCCCCAGCATTTT
clone size: few; D gene: TRBD1; V gene: TRBV2; J gene: TRBJ2-5; CDR3 protein: CATQGWETQYF; CDR3 DNA: TGTGCCACACAGGGGTGGGAGACCCAGTACTTC
clone size: -; D gene: -; V gene: TRBV4-3; J gene: TRBJ2-3; CDR3 protein: CASSQDRGRDADTQYF; CDR3 DNA: TGCGCCAGCAGCCAGGATCGGGGGAGAGATGCAGATACGCAGTATTTT
clone size: many; D gene: -; V gene: TRBV7-9; J gene: TRBJ2-2; CDR3 protein: CASSAREYGELFF; CDR3 DNA: TGTGCCAGCAGCGCCCGGGAATACGGGGAGCTGTTTTTT
clone size: few; D gene: -; V gene: TRBV5-6; J gene: TRBJ2-7; CDR3 protein: CASMVRLTLYEQYF; CDR3 DNA: TGTGCCAGCATGGTCCGATTGACGCTTTACGAGCAGTACTTC
clone size: medium-sized; D gene: -; V gene: TRBV5-1; J gene: TRBJ2-5; CDR3 protein: CASSLLGAGETQYF; CDR3 DNA: TGCGCCAGCAGCTTGTTGGGGGCCGGGGAGACCCAGTACTTC
clone size: many; D gene: -; V gene: TRBV5-1; J gene: TRBJ2-5; CDR3 protein: CASSPMGDNRETQYF; CDR3 DNA: TGCGCCAGCAGCCCCATGGGGGATAACAGAGAGACCCAGTACTTC
clone size: -; D gene: -; V gene: TRBV18; J gene: TRBJ1-1; CDR3 protein: CASSPLPPNSEAFF; CDR3 DNA: TGTGCCAGCTCACCACTCCCCCCTAACAGTGAAGCTTTCTTT
clone size: many; D gene: -; V gene: TRBV11-2; J gene: TRBJ1-2; CDR3 protein: CASSQDPDYGYTF; CDR3 DNA: TGTGCCAGCAGCCAAGACCCCGACTATGGCTACACCTTC
clone size: -; D gene: -; V gene: TRBV5-1; J gene: TRBJ2-3; CDR3 protein: CASSEGRGSTDTQYF; CDR3 DNA: TGCGCCAGCTCCGAGGGACGAGGGAGCACAGATACGCAGTATTTT
clone size: -; D gene: -; V gene: TRBV6-5; J gene: TRBJ1-4; CDR3 protein: CASSPRRATNEKLFF; CDR3 DNA: TGTGCCAGCAGTCCCCGACGGGCAACTAATGAAAAACTGTTTTTT
clone size: many; D gene: TRBD2; V gene: TRBV9; J gene: TRBJ2-1; CDR3 protein: CASSVGIAGGPSNEQFF; CDR3 DNA: TGTGCCAGCAGCGTAGGGATAGCGGGGGGGCCGAGTAATGAGCAGTTCTTC
clone size: few; D gene: -; V gene: TRBV6-4; J gene: TRBJ2-1; CDR3 protein: CASSAQSGDNEQFF; CDR3 DNA: TGTGCCAGCAGTGCCCAATCGGGAGATAATGAGCAGTTCTTC
clone size: few; D gene: TRBD2; V gene: TRBV29-1; J gene: TRBJ2-5; CDR3 protein: CSVTGGETQYF; CDR3 DNA: TGCAGCGTTACGGGGGGAGAGACCCAGTACTTC
clone size: few; D gene: TRBD1; V gene: TRBV5-1; J gene: TRBJ2-5; CDR3 protein: CASSGQDQETQYF; CDR3 DNA: TGCGCCAGCAGTGGACAGGACCAAGAGACCCAGTACTTC
clone size: many; D gene: TRBD1; V gene: TRBV20-1; J gene: TRBJ1-6; CDR3 protein: CSAAPRTGQSPLHF; CDR3 DNA: TGCAGTGCCGCCCCTCGGACAGGGCAGTCACCCCTCCACTTT
clone size: many; D gene: TRBD2; V gene: TRBV7-2; J gene: TRBJ2-1; CDR3 protein: CASKDLAGSSYEQFF; CDR3 DNA: TGTGCCTCCAAGGATCTAGCGGGGAGCTCTTATGAGCAGTTCTTC